These T cell receptor beta chains were read from a single sample in a study of T cell responses to AZD1222 COVID-19 vaccine. Repertoires were generated with immunoSEQ multiplex PCR, while TCRdb's copy carries only in-frame clones and drops some. The table shows 100,000 to 120,000 clones, with 85% to 95% occurring only once. The starting material was peripheral blood, obtained on day 0 of AZD1222 vaccination. Every receptor here comes from an adult in good health. Each CDR3 is given with its conserved first and last residue. A D gene is named only where the DNA matches it firmly. For some rows the clone size is stated as once, few or many, or as a class when expanded; others skip it.

D gene	V gene	J gene	clone size	CDR3 DNA	CDR3 protein
TRBD1	TRBV4-2	TRBJ1-2	once	TGTGCCAGCAGCCAAATGACAGGGGTGGGCTACACCTTC	CASSQMTGVGYTF
TRBD1	TRBV5-1	TRBJ1-1	NA	TGCGCCAGCAGGTTTAACAGGGGGGGCACTGAAGCTTTCTTT	CASRFNRGGTEAFF
NA	TRBV9	TRBJ2-3	once	TGTGCCAGCAGCCCAGGGCCGGTAGAGGCAGATACGCAGTATTTT	CASSPGPVEADTQYF
NA	TRBV24-1	TRBJ2-2	NA	TGTGCCACCAGTGAACAAGCGGGCACCACCGGGGAGCTGTTTTTT	CATSEQAGTTGELFF
NA	TRBV19	TRBJ1-5	NA	TGTGCCAGTAACCAGGGTTCGGGCAATCAGCCCCAGCATTTT	CASNQGSGNQPQHF
TRBD2	TRBV7-9	TRBJ2-3	NA	TGTGCCAGCATCCCGCCCCCTAGCGGAATCACAGATACGCAGTATTTT	CASIPPPSGITDTQYF
NA	TRBV12-3/TRBV12-4	TRBJ2-2	NA	TGTGCCAGCAGTTTAGGGAATGGGGAGCTGTTTTTT	CASSLGNGELFF
NA	TRBV19	TRBJ1-2	once	TGTGCCAGTAAAGGACAAATGCTCCAGGGCTACACCTTC	CASKGQMLQGYTF
TRBD1	TRBV7-4	TRBJ1-4	NA	TGTGCCAGCAGCTTAGTAGGGGGACAGGGCCGGCCTCAGCTAATCGAAAAACTGTTTTTT	CASSLVGGQGRPQLIEKLFF
NA	TRBV11-2	TRBJ2-7	NA	TGTGCCAGCAGCGACAAGGGTGGCTCCTACTACGAGCAGTACTTC	CASSDKGGSYYEQYF
TRBD1	TRBV7-9	TRBJ1-5	NA	TGTGCCAGCAGCTTGCAGGGGGCTCAGCCCCAGCATTTT	CASSLQGAQPQHF
TRBD1	TRBV11-2	TRBJ1-4	NA	TGTGCCAGCAGCTTAGATGCGGGACAGGGATACGAAAAACTGTTTTTT	CASSLDAGQGYEKLFF
NA	TRBV5-1	TRBJ1-1	NA	TGCGCCAGTCTGGAATCTGAGAACACTGAAGCTTTCTTT	CASLESENTEAFF
NA	TRBV16	TRBJ1-2	NA	TGTGCCAGCAGCCAATGGGTTGCAGGCTACACCTTC	CASSQWVAGYTF
NA	TRBV4-1	TRBJ1-2	NA	TGCGCCAGCAGCCAAGATCCCGGACGGACGTTCTATGGCTACACCTTC	CASSQDPGRTFYGYTF
NA	TRBV7-8	TRBJ1-1	NA	TGTGCCAGCAGTGATCAGCCGAACACTGAAGCTTTCTTT	CASSDQPNTEAFF
NA	TRBV3-1/TRBV3-2	TRBJ2-7	NA	TGTGCCAGCACAGGGGATGTCGAGCAGTACTTC	CASTGDVEQYF
NA	TRBV19	TRBJ1-1	once	TGTGCCAGTAGTATATCCTCGGTGAACACTGAAGCTTTCTTT	CASSISSVNTEAFF
TRBD1	TRBV4-1	TRBJ1-1	NA	TGCGCCAGCAGCCCGGGACAGGGTAACGGTGAAGCTTTCTTT	CASSPGQGNGEAFF
TRBD1	TRBV19	TRBJ2-3	NA	TGTGCCAGTACCCCGGACAGGCTTAGCACAGATACGCAGTATTTT	CASTPDRLSTDTQYF
NA	TRBV5-8	TRBJ1-5	NA	TGTGCCAGTGAGACGGGGGGACGGGGCAATCAGCCCCAGCATTTT	CASETGGRGNQPQHF
TRBD1	TRBV19	TRBJ1-1	NA	TGTGCCAGTAGGGCAGGGGGGAGCACTGAAGCTTTCTTT	CASRAGGSTEAFF
NA	TRBV5-1	TRBJ2-5	NA	TGCGCCAGCAGCTTGGCGGGCTTGCGAGGCCAAGAGACCCAGTACTTC	CASSLAGLRGQETQYF
NA	TRBV2	TRBJ1-2	NA	TGTGCCAGCGACCAGGCCGCTGGAGTTGGCTACACCTTC	CASDQAAGVGYTF
TRBD1	TRBV5-1	TRBJ1-5	NA	TGCGCCAGCAGCTTGGGGACAGGGGGCGATCAGCCCCAGCATTTT	CASSLGTGGDQPQHF
NA	TRBV7-2	TRBJ2-7	NA	TGTGCCAGCAGCCGGCCAGACAGTTACGAGCAGTACTTC	CASSRPDSYEQYF
NA	TRBV12-5	TRBJ2-1	NA	TGTGCTAGTGGTTTGGTACCATTGTTACGCGGAGGTTTCCATGAGCAGTTCTTC	CASGLVPLLRGGFHEQFF
TRBD1	TRBV7-2	TRBJ1-5	once	TGTGCCAGCAGCATGGTACAGGGGAATCAGCCCCAGCATTTT	CASSMVQGNQPQHF
NA	TRBV7-8	TRBJ1-1	NA	TGTGCCAGCAGCTCCTATGCAGGGACGGCGAACACTGAAGCTTTCTTT	CASSSYAGTANTEAFF
NA	TRBV3-1/TRBV3-2	TRBJ2-7	NA	TGTGCCAGCAGCCAAGATACTCCTCCCCCCTACGAGCAGTACTTC	CASSQDTPPPYEQYF
TRBD1	TRBV7-2	TRBJ2-2	NA	TGTGCCAGCAGCTTGAGGCCAGGGACAGCAAACACCGGGGAGCTGTTTTTT	CASSLRPGTANTGELFF
TRBD1	TRBV19	TRBJ1-5	NA	TGTGCCAGTAGTAGGGGACAGGCGTCGAGGAACAATCAGCCCCAGCATTTT	CASSRGQASRNNQPQHF
NA	TRBV19	TRBJ2-3	NA	TGTGCCAGTAGCAGTCAAGATACGCAGTATTTT	CASSSQDTQYF
TRBD2	TRBV15	TRBJ2-7	NA	TGTGCCACCAGCCTAGTTAGCGGGGGGGCATACGAGCAGTACTTC	CATSLVSGGAYEQYF
TRBD2	TRBV6-5	TRBJ2-3	NA	TGTGCCAGCAGGTCTGGACTAGCGGGCACAGATACGCAGTATTTT	CASRSGLAGTDTQYF
TRBD1	TRBV2	TRBJ1-6	NA	TGTGCCAGCAGTGAAGAAGTCAGGGGGAATTCACCCCTCCACTTT	CASSEEVRGNSPLHF